This is a list of T cell receptor beta chains from one sample in a study of T cell repertoires in cytomegalovirus infection. These receptors' antigens are unknown. TCRdb redid the calling of the reads with MiXCR, one entry per CDR3 protein. The sample yields about 890,000 distinct CDR3 sequences, 30% to 40% seen once. The sequencing used cultured CD8+ T cells from PBMCs, collected from culture after CMV antigen stimulation. Receptors were obtained from a human donor in good health (CMV status not recorded). Some clones in this sample may be carry-over from other donors' samples. Both conserved end residues are part of each CDR3. D genes are given only for firm matches. For some rows the clone size is stated as once, few or many, or as a class when expanded; others skip it.

TRBJ2-7,.,TRBV27,.,CASSFASRSYEQYF,TGTGCCAGCAGTTTCGCCAGTAGGTCTTACGAGCAGTACTTC
TRBJ2-3,few,TRBV29-1,.,CSGTGPPYTDTQYF,TGCAGCGGAACCGGGCCGCCCTACACAGATACGCAGTATTTT
TRBJ1-2,.,TRBV6-5,TRBD1,CASSYWDRGSGYTF,TGTGCCAGCAGTTACTGGGACAGGGGAAGCGGCTACACCTTC
TRBJ1-5,once,TRBV20-1,.,CSARDLTFNQPQHF,TGCAGTGCTAGAGATTTGACTTTTAATCAGCCCCAGCATTTT
TRBJ1-6,.,TRBV6-1,.,CASTPGLSRNSPLHF,TGTGCCAGCACCCCGGGACTCTCCCGCAATTCACCCCTCCACTTT
TRBJ1-2,.,TRBV27,TRBD1,CASSLYFGQVVRYGYTF,TGTGCCAGCAGTTTATATTTCGGACAGGTGGTTCGCTATGGCTACACCTTC
TRBJ2-7,few,TRBV6-5,TRBD2,CASSYAGGSYEQYF,TGTGCCAGCAGTTATGCGGGGGGCTCCTACGAGCAGTACTTC
TRBJ1-2,.,TRBV12-3/TRBV12-4,TRBD1,CASSSWPGGDYGYTF,TGTGCCAGCAGTTCTTGGCCAGGGGGCGACTATGGCTACACCTTC
TRBJ2-7,.,TRBV6-2/TRBV6-3,.,CASSSAREQYF,TGTGCCAGCAGTTCCGCTCGCGAGCAGTACTTC
TRBJ2-3,.,TRBV29-1,TRBD2,CSVEVAGTSGGVGPSTDTQYF,TGCAGCGTTGAAGTTGCCGGGACTAGCGGGGGAGTGGGACCTAGCACAGATACGCAGTATTTT